The text below deals with one T cell receptor (beta chain). These data are taken from a study of shared clonotypes between healthy human individuals. For the study at large: The plates for each donor numbered three CD4 naive, three CD4 memory, two CD8 naive and one CD8 memory.

Naivety among CD8 cells was defined by CD45RO negativity and positive CCR7 selection, thereby excluding terminally differentiated effector memory CD45RA+ cells. Trimming removed 4 bases at V and 4 bases at J, with 13 bases between. This CDR3 comprises 15 residues. CDR1 and CDR2 (germline): SGHVS, FQNEAQ. At a deep level, the assay was run. The data were produced by immunoSEQ multiplex PCR, yet TCRdb's version contains in-frame clones alone and is incomplete. Of some 2,000,000 clones in the sample, less than 95% were seen once. Sequenced sample: naive CD8+ T cells sorted from blood. This chain connects TRBV7-8 to TRBJ2-2; no clear D gene. The sequence was collected from a man aged 18-30 years in good health. CDR3 in amino acids: CASSSVPAGTGELFF. In DNA form, the CDR3 reads TGTGCCAGCAGCTCGGTCCCCGCTGGCACCGGGGAGCTGTTTTTT.